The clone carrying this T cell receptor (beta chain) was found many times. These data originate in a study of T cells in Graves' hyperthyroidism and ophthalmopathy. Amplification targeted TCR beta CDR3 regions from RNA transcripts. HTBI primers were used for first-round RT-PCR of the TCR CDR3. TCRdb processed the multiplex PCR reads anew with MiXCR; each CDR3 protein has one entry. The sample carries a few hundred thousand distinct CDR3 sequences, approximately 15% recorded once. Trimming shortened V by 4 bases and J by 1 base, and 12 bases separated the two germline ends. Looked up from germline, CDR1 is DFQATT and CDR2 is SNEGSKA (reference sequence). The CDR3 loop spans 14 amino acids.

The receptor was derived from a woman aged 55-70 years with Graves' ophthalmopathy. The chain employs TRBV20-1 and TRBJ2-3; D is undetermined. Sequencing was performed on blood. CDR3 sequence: CSATESYGTDTQYF. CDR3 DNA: TGCAGTGCTACTGAAAGTTACGGCACAGATACGCAGTATTTT.